This is a list of T cell receptor beta chains from one sample in a study of read filtering for tumor transcriptome and immune sequencing. TCRdb used MiXCR to reprocess the reads, holding one entry per CDR3 protein. The repertoire holds tens of thousands of distinct CDR3 sequences, with roughly 19% as singletons. Sequencing was carried out using a population of CD138-negative cells sorted from bone marrow. The receptors originated from a donor over 35 with multiple myeloma. CDR3s include the opening cysteine and the closing phenylalanine or tryptophan. D genes are given only for firm matches. The size field is filled for only some rows; it gives once, few, many or a size class.

j_call: TRBJ2-2; v_call: TRBV7-7; d_call: -; clone_size: many; cdr3_aa: CASSLGLAPGELFF; cdr3_nt: TGTGCTAGCAGCTTAGGCCTAGCTCCCGGGGAGCTGTTTTTT
j_call: TRBJ2-1; v_call: TRBV7-9; d_call: TRBD2; clone_size: -; cdr3_aa: CAGSPRLAGKYSEQFF; cdr3_nt: TGTGCCGGCAGCCCCCGACTAGCGGGGAAGTACAGTGAGCAGTTCTTC
j_call: TRBJ2-7; v_call: TRBV28; d_call: TRBD1; clone_size: many; cdr3_aa: CASSSLRDRGFYEQYF; cdr3_nt: TGTGCCAGCAGTTCCCTCCGGGACAGGGGATTTTACGAGCAGTACTTC
j_call: TRBJ2-1; v_call: TRBV7-3; d_call: TRBD2; clone_size: many; cdr3_aa: CASSLSLAGGPLWNEQFF; cdr3_nt: TGTGCCAGCAGCTTATCGCTAGCGGGGGGACCTCTGTGGAATGAGCAGTTCTTC
j_call: TRBJ1-1; v_call: TRBV30; d_call: -; clone_size: -; cdr3_aa: CAWSVLRGADTEAFF; cdr3_nt: TGTGCCTGGAGTGTCTTAAGGGGCGCAGACACTGAAGCTTTCTTT
j_call: TRBJ1-2; v_call: TRBV29-1; d_call: -; clone_size: many; cdr3_aa: CSVRQTENYGYTF; cdr3_nt: TGCAGCGTTCGGCAGACAGAAAACTATGGCTACACCTTC
j_call: TRBJ2-1; v_call: TRBV19; d_call: TRBD1; clone_size: medium-sized; cdr3_aa: CASMEGQDYNEQFF; cdr3_nt: TGTGCCAGTATGGAGGGACAGGACTACAATGAGCAGTTCTTC
j_call: TRBJ1-2; v_call: TRBV20-1; d_call: -; clone_size: many; cdr3_aa: CSASLDGTYGYTF; cdr3_nt: TGCAGTGCTAGTCTGGACGGGACCTATGGCTACACCTTC
j_call: TRBJ2-7; v_call: TRBV7-2; d_call: TRBD2; clone_size: many; cdr3_aa: CASSNSGGPYEQYF; cdr3_nt: TGTGCCAGCAGCAATTCGGGGGGGCCCTACGAGCAGTACTTC
j_call: TRBJ2-5; v_call: TRBV12-3/TRBV12-4; d_call: -; clone_size: -; cdr3_aa: CASSEHRPAETQYF; cdr3_nt: TGTGCCAGCAGTGAACACCGCCCGGCGGAGACCCAGTACTTC
j_call: TRBJ1-5; v_call: TRBV5-1; d_call: -; clone_size: many; cdr3_aa: CASSLDPRQPQHF; cdr3_nt: TGCGCCAGCAGCTTGGATCCCAGACAGCCCCAGCATTTT
j_call: TRBJ2-1; v_call: TRBV30; d_call: TRBD2; clone_size: few; cdr3_aa: CAWSPGLAFNEQFF; cdr3_nt: TGTGCCTGGAGTCCCGGACTAGCGTTTAATGAGCAGTTCTTC
j_call: TRBJ2-3; v_call: TRBV20-1; d_call: TRBD2; clone_size: -; cdr3_aa: CSARVWTSGGISTDAQYF; cdr3_nt: TGCAGTGCTAGAGTATGGACTAGCGGGGGAATTAGCACAGATGCGCAGTATTTT
j_call: TRBJ2-1; v_call: TRBV7-2; d_call: TRBD2; clone_size: many; cdr3_aa: CASRGGGHEQFF; cdr3_nt: TGTGCCAGCCGGGGCGGGGGGCATGAGCAGTTCTTC
j_call: TRBJ2-2; v_call: TRBV5-1; d_call: TRBD2; clone_size: many; cdr3_aa: CASSSPGGLNTGELFF; cdr3_nt: TGCGCCAGCAGCTCCCCGGGGGGACTGAACACCGGGGAGCTGTTTTTT
j_call: TRBJ2-7; v_call: TRBV27; d_call: -; clone_size: few; cdr3_aa: CASSSSGTSGVTYEQYF; cdr3_nt: -
j_call: TRBJ2-7; v_call: TRBV7-2; d_call: -; clone_size: many; cdr3_aa: CASSHGWGPREQYF; cdr3_nt: TGTGCCAGCAGCCATGGGTGGGGGCCAAGAGAGCAGTACTTC
j_call: TRBJ2-5; v_call: TRBV20-1; d_call: TRBD2; clone_size: many; cdr3_aa: CSATKGLAGGTPQETQYF; cdr3_nt: TGCAGTGCTACTAAGGGACTAGCGGGGGGGACCCCCCAAGAGACCCAGTACTTC
j_call: TRBJ2-7; v_call: TRBV7-3; d_call: -; clone_size: -; cdr3_aa: CASSLTGSTYEQYF; cdr3_nt: TGTGCCAGCAGCTTAACGGGATCAACCTACGAGCAGTACTTC
j_call: TRBJ2-1; v_call: TRBV29-1; d_call: -; clone_size: many; cdr3_aa: CSAEGGYNEQFF; cdr3_nt: TGCAGCGCCGAAGGGGGATACAATGAGCAGTTCTTC
j_call: TRBJ1-2; v_call: TRBV25-1; d_call: -; clone_size: many; cdr3_aa: CASSLGTNYGYTF; cdr3_nt: TGTGCCAGCAGTCTCGGGACAAACTATGGCTACACCTTC
j_call: TRBJ2-5; v_call: TRBV6-6; d_call: -; clone_size: many; cdr3_aa: CASSYSKGALETQYF; cdr3_nt: TGTGCCAGCAGTTACTCGAAGGGAGCCCTCGAGACCCAGTACTTC
j_call: TRBJ1-4; v_call: TRBV7-9; d_call: -; clone_size: many; cdr3_aa: CASSPTGLGEKLFF; cdr3_nt: TGTGCCAGCAGCCCCACAGGGCTGGGTGAAAAACTGTTTTTT
j_call: TRBJ1-6; v_call: TRBV21-1; d_call: -; clone_size: many; cdr3_aa: CASRPTFNARDSCYNSPLHF; cdr3_nt: TGTGCCAGCAGACCTACTTTCAACGCCCGGGACAGTTGCTATAATTCACCCCTCCACTTT
j_call: TRBJ2-7; v_call: TRBV3-1; d_call: TRBD2; clone_size: many; cdr3_aa: CASSVSGSSYEQYF; cdr3_nt: TGTGCCAGCAGCGTTAGCGGGTCCTCCTACGAGCAGTACTTC
j_call: TRBJ1-1; v_call: TRBV7-9; d_call: -; clone_size: -; cdr3_aa: CASSLNGNTKAFF; cdr3_nt: TGTGCCAGCAGCTTAAATGGGAACACTAAAGCTTTCTTT
j_call: TRBJ1-2; v_call: TRBV7-9; d_call: -; clone_size: -; cdr3_aa: CASSFSSNYGYTF; cdr3_nt: TGTGCCAGCAGCTTTAGTTCGAACTATGGCTACACCTTC
j_call: TRBJ2-7; v_call: TRBV10-2; d_call: TRBD1; clone_size: once; cdr3_aa: CASSESGQGNYEQYF; cdr3_nt: TGCGCCAGCAGTGAGTCGGGACAGGGAAACTACGAGCAGTACTTC
j_call: TRBJ2-2; v_call: TRBV19; d_call: -; clone_size: many; cdr3_aa: CASLKVSGELFF; cdr3_nt: TGTGCCAGTCTTAAGGTGTCCGGGGAGCTGTTTTTT
j_call: TRBJ2-2; v_call: TRBV19; d_call: TRBD2; clone_size: many; cdr3_aa: CATSSGATTGELFF; cdr3_nt: TGTGCCACCTCTAGCGGGGCGACCACCGGGGAGCTGTTTTTT
j_call: TRBJ1-5; v_call: TRBV27; d_call: TRBD1; clone_size: -; cdr3_aa: CASSPRTGCFLENTQHF; cdr3_nt: TGTGCCAGCAGCCCCCGGACAGGGTGCTTCCTGGAGAATACGCAGCATTTT
j_call: TRBJ2-7; v_call: TRBV5-1; d_call: TRBD1; clone_size: many; cdr3_aa: CASSLDGTAYEQYF; cdr3_nt: TGCGCCAGCAGCTTGGACGGGACAGCCTACGAGCAGTACTTC
j_call: TRBJ2-1; v_call: TRBV10-3; d_call: -; clone_size: -; cdr3_aa: CASWDLPLGEQFF; cdr3_nt: TGTGCCAGTTGGGACTTGCCCCTGGGTGAGCAGTTCTTC
j_call: TRBJ2-5; v_call: TRBV15; d_call: -; clone_size: -; cdr3_aa: CATSIDGQPQYF; cdr3_nt: TGTGCCACCAGCATAGACGGGCAGCCCCAGTACTTC
j_call: TRBJ2-6; v_call: TRBV2; d_call: TRBD1; clone_size: many; cdr3_aa: CASKGTGVAGANVLTF; cdr3_nt: TGTGCCAGCAAAGGGACAGGGGTAGCAGGGGCCAACGTCCTGACTTTC
j_call: TRBJ1-4; v_call: TRBV6-1; d_call: -; clone_size: many; cdr3_aa: CASSEVGSGGVATNEKLFF; cdr3_nt: TGTGCCAGCAGTGAAGTGGGCAGTGGTGGAGTCGCAACTAATGAAAAACTGTTTTTT
j_call: TRBJ1-6; v_call: TRBV18; d_call: -; clone_size: many; cdr3_aa: CASSPAGTPNSPLHF; cdr3_nt: TGTGCCAGCTCACCCGCCGGGACACCCAATTCACCCCTCCACTTT
j_call: TRBJ2-1; v_call: TRBV5-6; d_call: TRBD2; clone_size: medium-sized; cdr3_aa: CASSILAGGPTYNEQFF; cdr3_nt: TGTGCCAGCAGCATACTAGCGGGGGGCCCTACTTACAATGAGCAGTTCTTC
j_call: TRBJ2-1; v_call: TRBV10-1; d_call: -; clone_size: many; cdr3_aa: CASSEPGRVSYNEQFF; cdr3_nt: TGCGCCAGCAGTGAGCCGGGTCGGGTATCCTACAATGAGCAGTTCTTC
j_call: TRBJ2-5; v_call: TRBV18; d_call: -; clone_size: -; cdr3_aa: CASSPGLSRLQETQYF; cdr3_nt: TGTGCCAGCTCACCTGGGCTAAGCAGACTCCAAGAGACCCAGTACTTC
j_call: TRBJ2-2; v_call: TRBV7-6; d_call: -; clone_size: few; cdr3_aa: CASSTTGELFF; cdr3_nt: TGTGCCAGCAGCACGACCGGGGAGCTGTTTTTT
j_call: TRBJ2-5; v_call: TRBV5-5; d_call: -; clone_size: many; cdr3_aa: CASGTVGQETQYF; cdr3_nt: TGTGCCAGCGGGACCGTCGGGCAAGAGACCCAGTACTTC
j_call: TRBJ1-1; v_call: TRBV20-1; d_call: -; clone_size: -; cdr3_aa: CSAPPVGRNTEAFF; cdr3_nt: TGCAGTGCTCCCCCAGTCGGGAGGAACACTGAAGCTTTCTTT
j_call: TRBJ2-5; v_call: TRBV5-4; d_call: TRBD2; clone_size: many; cdr3_aa: CASSLEGTRGETQYF; cdr3_nt: TGTGCCAGCAGCTTGGAAGGGACTAGAGGGGAGACCCAGTACTTC
j_call: TRBJ1-1; v_call: TRBV30; d_call: -; clone_size: many; cdr3_aa: CAWSSQNTEAFF; cdr3_nt: TGTGCCTGGAGTTCCCAAAACACTGAAGCTTTCTTT
j_call: TRBJ1-1; v_call: TRBV5-5; d_call: -; clone_size: medium-sized; cdr3_aa: CASSPHGVDEAFF; cdr3_nt: TGTGCCAGCAGCCCTCACGGGGTGGATGAAGCTTTCTTT
j_call: TRBJ1-1; v_call: TRBV20-1; d_call: -; clone_size: many; cdr3_aa: CSATGIGRTNTEAFF; cdr3_nt: TGCAGTGCTACAGGTATCGGACGGACGAACACTGAAGCTTTCTTT
j_call: TRBJ2-1; v_call: TRBV19; d_call: TRBD2; clone_size: many; cdr3_aa: CASRTSVEQFF; cdr3_nt: TGTGCCAGTAGGACTAGCGTCGAGCAGTTCTTC
j_call: TRBJ1-1; v_call: TRBV7-2; d_call: -; clone_size: many; cdr3_aa: CASSSRPDSEAFF; cdr3_nt: TGTGCCAGCAGCTCCCGTCCGGACAGCGAAGCTTTCTTT
j_call: TRBJ2-7; v_call: TRBV19; d_call: -; clone_size: many; cdr3_aa: CASQGLNYEQYF; cdr3_nt: TGTGCCAGCCAGGGACTGAACTACGAGCAGTACTTC
j_call: TRBJ1-1; v_call: TRBV5-1; d_call: -; clone_size: many; cdr3_aa: CASGTSNTEAFF; cdr3_nt: TGCGCCAGCGGTACATCGAACACTGAAGCTTTCTTT
j_call: TRBJ1-1; v_call: TRBV6-5; d_call: TRBD1; clone_size: many; cdr3_aa: CASGNRGNTEAFF; cdr3_nt: TGTGCCAGCGGCAACAGGGGGAACACTGAAGCTTTCTTT
j_call: TRBJ1-1; v_call: TRBV29-1; d_call: -; clone_size: many; cdr3_aa: CSVVNEAEAFF; cdr3_nt: TGCAGCGTTGTGAATGAGGCTGAAGCTTTCTTT
j_call: TRBJ2-3; v_call: TRBV20-1; d_call: TRBD2; clone_size: many; cdr3_aa: CSAGTIRGTSGRPPDTQYF; cdr3_nt: TGCAGTGCTGGGACGATTCGGGGGACTAGCGGGAGGCCCCCAGATACGCAGTATTTT
j_call: TRBJ2-2; v_call: TRBV19; d_call: TRBD1; clone_size: few; cdr3_aa: CASSEGQGARTGELFF; cdr3_nt: TGTGCCAGTAGTGAGGGACAGGGGGCGCGGACCGGGGAGCTGTTTTTT
j_call: TRBJ2-7; v_call: TRBV11-2; d_call: TRBD1; clone_size: many; cdr3_aa: CASSLVAGQGRAEQYF; cdr3_nt: TGTGCCAGCAGCTTAGTGGCTGGACAGGGGAGGGCCGAGCAGTACTTC